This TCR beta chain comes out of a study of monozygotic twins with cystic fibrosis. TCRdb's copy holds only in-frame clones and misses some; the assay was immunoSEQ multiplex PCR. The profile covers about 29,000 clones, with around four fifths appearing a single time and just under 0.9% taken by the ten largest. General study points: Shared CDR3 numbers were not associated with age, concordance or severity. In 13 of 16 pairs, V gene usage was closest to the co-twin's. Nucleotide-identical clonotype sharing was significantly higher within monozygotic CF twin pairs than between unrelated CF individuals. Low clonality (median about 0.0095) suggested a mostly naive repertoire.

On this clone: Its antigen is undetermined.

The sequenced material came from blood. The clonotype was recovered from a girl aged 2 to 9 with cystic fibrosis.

CDR3 loop: CASSFDRESYNEQFF. CDR3 nucleotides: TGTGCCAGCAGTTTCGACAGGGAATCCTACAATGAGCAGTTCTTC. The chain recombines TRBV27 with TRBJ2-1; 7 bases match TRBD1. Germline V gene data show CDR1 as MNHEY and CDR2 as SMNVEV (reference sequence). Germline trimming cut 3 bases from V and 1 base from J; bases unmatched to any gene: 3. CDR3 size: 15 residues.